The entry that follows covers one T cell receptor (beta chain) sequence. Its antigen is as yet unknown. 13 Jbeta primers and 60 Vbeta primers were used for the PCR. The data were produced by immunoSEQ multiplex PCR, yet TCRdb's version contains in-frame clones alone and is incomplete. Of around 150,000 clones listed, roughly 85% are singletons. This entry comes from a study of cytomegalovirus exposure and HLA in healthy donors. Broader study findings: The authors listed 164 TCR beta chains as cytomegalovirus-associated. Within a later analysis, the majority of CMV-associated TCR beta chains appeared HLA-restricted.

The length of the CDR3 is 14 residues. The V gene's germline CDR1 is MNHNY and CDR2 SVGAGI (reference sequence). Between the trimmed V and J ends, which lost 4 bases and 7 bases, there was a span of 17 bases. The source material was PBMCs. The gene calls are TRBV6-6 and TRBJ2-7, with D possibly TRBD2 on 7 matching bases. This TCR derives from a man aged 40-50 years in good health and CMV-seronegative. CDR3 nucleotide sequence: TGTGCCAGCAGTTGGGGGCGGGGGTCTGAGGAGCAGTACTTC. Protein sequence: CASSWGRGSEEQYF.